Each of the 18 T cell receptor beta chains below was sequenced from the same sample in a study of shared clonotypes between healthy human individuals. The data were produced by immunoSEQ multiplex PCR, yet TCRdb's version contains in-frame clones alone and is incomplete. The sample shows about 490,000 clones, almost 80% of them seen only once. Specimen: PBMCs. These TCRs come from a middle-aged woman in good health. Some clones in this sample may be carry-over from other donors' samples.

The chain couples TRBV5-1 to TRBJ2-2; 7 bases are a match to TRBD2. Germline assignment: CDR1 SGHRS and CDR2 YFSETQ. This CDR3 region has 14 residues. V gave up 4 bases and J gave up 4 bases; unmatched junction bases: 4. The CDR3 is CASSTRTSTGELFF. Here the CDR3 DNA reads TGCGCCAGCAGCACCCGGACTAGCACCGGGGAGCTGTTTTTT.

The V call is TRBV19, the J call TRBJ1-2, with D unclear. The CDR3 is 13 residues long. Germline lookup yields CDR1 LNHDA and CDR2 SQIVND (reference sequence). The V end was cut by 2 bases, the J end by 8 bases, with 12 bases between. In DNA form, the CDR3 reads TGTGCCAGTAGTATAATCGGCCTCCCGGGCTACACCTTC. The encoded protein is CASSIIGLPGYTF.

The CDR3 bases are TGTGCCAGCAGCCGACAGGTCCAAGAGACCCAGTACTTC. Its translation is CASSRQVQETQYF. V usage is TRBV28 and J usage is TRBJ2-5, with TRBD1 as a possible D gene (6 bases). Per the germline V gene, CDR1 is MDHEN and CDR2 is SYDVKM. The CDR3 is made up of 13 amino acids. V was shortened by 6 bases and J by 1 base, with 9 bases between the two germline ends.

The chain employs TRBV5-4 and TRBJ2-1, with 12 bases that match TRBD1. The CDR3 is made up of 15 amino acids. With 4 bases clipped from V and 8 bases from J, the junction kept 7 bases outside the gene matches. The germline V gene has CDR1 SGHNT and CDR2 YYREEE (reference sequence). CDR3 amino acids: CASSPGTGGFYEQFF. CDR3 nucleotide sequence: TGTGCCAGCAGCCCCGGGACAGGGGGCTTTTATGAGCAGTTCTTC. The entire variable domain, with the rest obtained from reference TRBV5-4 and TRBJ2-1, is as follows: ETGVTQSPTHLIKTRGQQVTLRCSSQSGHNTVSWYQQALGQGPQFIFQYYREEENGRGNFPPRFSGLQFPNYSSELNVNALELDDSALYLCASSPGTGGFYEQFFGPGTRLTVL.

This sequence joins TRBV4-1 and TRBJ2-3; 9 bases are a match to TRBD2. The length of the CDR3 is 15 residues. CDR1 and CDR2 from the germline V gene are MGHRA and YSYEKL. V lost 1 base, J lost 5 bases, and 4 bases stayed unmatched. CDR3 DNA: TGCGCCAGCAGCCAAGCGTCAGCGGGAGGAGATACGCAGTATTTT. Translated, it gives CASSQASAGGDTQYF.

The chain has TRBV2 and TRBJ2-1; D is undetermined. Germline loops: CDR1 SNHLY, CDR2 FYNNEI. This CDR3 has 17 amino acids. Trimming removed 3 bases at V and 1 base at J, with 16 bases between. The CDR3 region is CASSEIPLRSSYNEQFF. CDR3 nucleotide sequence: TGTGCCAGCAGTGAGATACCATTAAGATCGTCCTACAATGAGCAGTTCTTC.

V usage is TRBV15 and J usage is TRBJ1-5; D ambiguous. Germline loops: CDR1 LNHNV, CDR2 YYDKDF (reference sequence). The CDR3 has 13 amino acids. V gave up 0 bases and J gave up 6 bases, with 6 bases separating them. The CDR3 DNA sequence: TGTGCCACCAGCAGAGAGGCGTTTCAGCCCCAGCATTTT. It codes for CATSREAFQPQHF.

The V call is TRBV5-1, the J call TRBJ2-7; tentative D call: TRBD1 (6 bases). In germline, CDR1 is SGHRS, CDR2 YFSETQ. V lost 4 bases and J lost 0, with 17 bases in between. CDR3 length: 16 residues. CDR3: CASSQRQVFSSYEQYF. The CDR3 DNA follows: TGCGCCAGCAGCCAACGACAGGTTTTCAGCTCCTACGAGCAGTACTTC.

The chain's CDR3 is CASSPRSRKETQYF. CDR3 coding DNA: TGTGCCAGCTCACCAAGATCCAGGAAAGAGACCCAGTACTTC. V usage is TRBV18 and J usage is TRBJ2-5; D remains unclear. The CDR3 has 14 amino acids. Per germline, CDR1 KGHSH and CDR2 LQKENI. Trimming pared 2 bases from V and 3 bases from J, leaving 10 bases between.

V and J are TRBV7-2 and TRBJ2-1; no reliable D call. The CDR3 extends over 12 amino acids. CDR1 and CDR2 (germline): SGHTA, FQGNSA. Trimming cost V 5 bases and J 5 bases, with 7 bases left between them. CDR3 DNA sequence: TGTGCCAGCAGCCAAAGCCACAATGAGCAGTTCTTC. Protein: CASSQSHNEQFF.

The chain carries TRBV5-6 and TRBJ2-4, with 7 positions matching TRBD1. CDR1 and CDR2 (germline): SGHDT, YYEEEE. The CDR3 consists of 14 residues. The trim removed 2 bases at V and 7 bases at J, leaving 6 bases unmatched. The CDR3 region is CASSFNYRGNIQYF. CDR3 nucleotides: TGTGCCAGCAGCTTCAATTACAGGGGCAACATTCAGTACTTC.

CDR3 nucleotide sequence: TGTGCCTTGGGCGATAATTTTCTGTACTTC. This translates into CALGDNFLYF. The chain couples TRBV30 to TRBJ2-7; D ambiguous. Trimming shortened V by 7 bases and J by 12 bases, and 16 bases separated the two germline ends. CDR3 length: 10 residues. Germline lookup yields CDR1 GTSNPN and CDR2 SVGIG (reference sequence).

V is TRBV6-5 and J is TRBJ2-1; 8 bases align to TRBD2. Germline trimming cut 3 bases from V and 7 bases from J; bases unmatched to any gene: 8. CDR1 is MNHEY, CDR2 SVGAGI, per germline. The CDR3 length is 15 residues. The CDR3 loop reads CASSYSGIGGNEQFF. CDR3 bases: TGTGCCAGCAGTTATAGCGGGATCGGTGGGAATGAGCAGTTCTTC.

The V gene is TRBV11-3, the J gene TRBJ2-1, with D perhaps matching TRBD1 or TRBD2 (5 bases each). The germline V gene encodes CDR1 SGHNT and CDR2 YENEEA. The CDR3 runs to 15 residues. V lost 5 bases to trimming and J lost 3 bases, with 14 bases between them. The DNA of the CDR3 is TGTGCCAGCAGCAAGGGGACCGTAGACTACAATGAGCAGTTCTTC. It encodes CASSKGTVDYNEQFF.

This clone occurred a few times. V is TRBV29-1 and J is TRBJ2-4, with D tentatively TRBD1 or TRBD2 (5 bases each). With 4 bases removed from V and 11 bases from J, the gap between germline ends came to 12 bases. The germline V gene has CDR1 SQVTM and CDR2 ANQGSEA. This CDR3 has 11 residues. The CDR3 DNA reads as TGCAGCGTTGCCGGGGACCAGGTTCAGTACTTC. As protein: CSVAGDQVQYF. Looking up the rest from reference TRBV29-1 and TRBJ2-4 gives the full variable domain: SAVISQKPSRDICQRGTSLTIQCQVDSQVTMMFWYRQQPGQSLTLIATANQGSEATYESGFVIDKFPISRPNLTFSTLTVSNMSPEDSSIYLCSVAGDQVQYFGAGTRLSVL.

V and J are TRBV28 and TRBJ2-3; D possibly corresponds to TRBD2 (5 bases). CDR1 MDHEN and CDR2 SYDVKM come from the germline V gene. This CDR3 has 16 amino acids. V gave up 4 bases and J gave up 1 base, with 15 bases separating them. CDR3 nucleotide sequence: TGTGCCAGCAGTTCACCGGCGGGTAGTGGCACAGATACGCAGTATTTT. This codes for CASSSPAGSGTDTQYF.

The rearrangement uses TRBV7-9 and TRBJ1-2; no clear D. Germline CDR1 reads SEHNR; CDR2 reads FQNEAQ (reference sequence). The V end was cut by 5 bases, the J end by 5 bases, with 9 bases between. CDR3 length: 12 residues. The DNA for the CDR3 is TGTGCCAGCAGCCAGCGAGATTATGGCTACACCTTC. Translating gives CASSQRDYGYTF. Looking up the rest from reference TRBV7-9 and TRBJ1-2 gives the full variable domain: DTGVSQNPRHKITKRGQNVTFRCDPISEHNRLYWYRQTLGQGPEFLTYFQNEAQLEKSRLLSDRFSAERPKGSFSTLEIQRTEQGDSAMYLCASSQRDYGYTFGSGTRLTVV.

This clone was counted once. The CDR3 DNA follows: TGTGCCAGCTCACCCTCGACAGGGATCGACTATGGCTACACCTTC. Protein sequence: CASSPSTGIDYGYTF. The chain joins TRBV18 to TRBJ1-2, with 7 nucleotides matching TRBD1. Per the germline V gene, CDR1 is KGHSH and CDR2 is LQKENI. J was trimmed by 3 bases and V by 3 bases; bases with no gene match: 7. The CDR3 covers 15 residues.